This T cell receptor (beta chain) was retrieved from a study of technical replicates of blood from a few donors. TCRdb keeps only in-frame clones here, not all; method: immunoSEQ multiplex PCR. The sample records around 97,000 clones, about 95% being singletons. On this clone: Other nucleotide sequences in the sample specify the same CDR3.

This TCR derives from a human donor in good health. The specimen sequenced was T cells isolated from PBMCs.

This chain's CDR3 is CASSYGQNTEAFF. CDR3 in DNA: TGTGCCAGCAGTTACGGACAAAACACTGAAGCTTTCTTT. The chain recombines TRBV6-5 with TRBJ1-1, with D possibly TRBD1 on 5 matching bases. V was cut by 2 bases and J by 2 bases, with 6 bases left in between. The CDR3 runs to 13 residues. In germline, CDR1 is MNHEY, CDR2 SVGAGI.